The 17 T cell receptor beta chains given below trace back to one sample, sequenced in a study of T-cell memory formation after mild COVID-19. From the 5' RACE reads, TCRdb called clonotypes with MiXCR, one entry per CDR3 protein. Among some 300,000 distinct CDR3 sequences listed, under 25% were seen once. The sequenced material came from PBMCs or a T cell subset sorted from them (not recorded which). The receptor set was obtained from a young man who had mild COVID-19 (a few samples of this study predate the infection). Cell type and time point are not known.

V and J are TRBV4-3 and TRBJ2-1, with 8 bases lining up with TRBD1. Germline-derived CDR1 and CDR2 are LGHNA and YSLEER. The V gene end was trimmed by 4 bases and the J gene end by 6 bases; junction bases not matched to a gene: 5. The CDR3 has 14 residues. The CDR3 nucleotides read TGCGCCAGCAGCCCCTGGACAGGGAGCAATGAGCAGTTCTTC. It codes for CASSPWTGSNEQFF.

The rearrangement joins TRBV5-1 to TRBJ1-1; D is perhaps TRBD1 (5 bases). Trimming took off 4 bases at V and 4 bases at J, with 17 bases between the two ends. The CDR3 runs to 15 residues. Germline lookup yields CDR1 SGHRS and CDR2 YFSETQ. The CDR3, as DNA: TGCGCCAGCAGCGTGGGGGAGGAGGGCGGCACTGAAGCTTTCTTT. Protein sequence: CASSVGEEGGTEAFF.

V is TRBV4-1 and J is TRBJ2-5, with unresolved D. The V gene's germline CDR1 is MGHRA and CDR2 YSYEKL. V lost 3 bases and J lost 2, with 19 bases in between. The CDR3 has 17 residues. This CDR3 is CASSQPDAELLQETQYF. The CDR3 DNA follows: TGCGCCAGCAGCCAGCCAGATGCGGAACTACTGCAAGAGACCCAGTACTTC.

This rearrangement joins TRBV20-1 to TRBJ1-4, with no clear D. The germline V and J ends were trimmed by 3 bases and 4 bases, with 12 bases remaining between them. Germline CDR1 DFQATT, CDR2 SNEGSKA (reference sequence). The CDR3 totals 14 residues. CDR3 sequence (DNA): TGCAGTGCTAGTAGCGTGGGATATAATGAAAAACTGTTTTTT. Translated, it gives CSASSVGYNEKLFF.

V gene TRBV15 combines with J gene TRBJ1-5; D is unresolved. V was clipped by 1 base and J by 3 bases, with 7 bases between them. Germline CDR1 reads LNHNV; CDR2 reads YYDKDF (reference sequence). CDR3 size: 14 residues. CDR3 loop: CATSRGQFNQPQHF. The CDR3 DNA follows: TGTGCCACCAGCAGAGGACAATTCAATCAGCCCCAGCATTTT. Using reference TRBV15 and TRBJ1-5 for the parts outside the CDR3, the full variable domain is DAMVIQNPRYQVTQFGKPVTLSCSQTLNHNVMYWYQQKSSQAPKLLFHYYDKDFNNEADTPDNFQSRRPNTSFCFLDIRSPGLGDTAMYLCATSRGQFNQPQHFGDGTRLSIL.

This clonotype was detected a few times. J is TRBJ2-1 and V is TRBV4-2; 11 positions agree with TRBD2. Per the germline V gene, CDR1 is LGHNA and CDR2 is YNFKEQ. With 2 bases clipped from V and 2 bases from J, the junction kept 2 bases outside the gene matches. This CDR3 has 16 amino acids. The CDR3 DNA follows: TGTGCCAGCAGCCAACATAGCGGGGGGGCCTACAATGAGCAGTTCTTC. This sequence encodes CASSQHSGGAYNEQFF.

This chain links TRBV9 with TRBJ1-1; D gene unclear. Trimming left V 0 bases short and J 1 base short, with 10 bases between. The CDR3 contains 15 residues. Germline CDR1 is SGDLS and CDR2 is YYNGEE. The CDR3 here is CASSVGGGKNTEAFF. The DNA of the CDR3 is TGTGCCAGCAGCGTAGGAGGAGGGAAGAACACTGAAGCTTTCTTT.

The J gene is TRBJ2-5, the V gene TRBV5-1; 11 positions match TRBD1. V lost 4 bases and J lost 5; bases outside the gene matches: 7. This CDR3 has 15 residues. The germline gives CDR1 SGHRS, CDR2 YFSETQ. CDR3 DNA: TGCGCCAGCAGCGTCGGACAGGGGGCATGGGAGACCCAGTACTTC. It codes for CASSVGQGAWETQYF.

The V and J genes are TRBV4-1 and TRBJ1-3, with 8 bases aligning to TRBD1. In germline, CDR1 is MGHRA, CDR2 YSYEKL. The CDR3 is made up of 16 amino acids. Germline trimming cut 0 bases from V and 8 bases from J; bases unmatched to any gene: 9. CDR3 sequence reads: CASSQDRGQALDTIYF. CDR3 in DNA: TGCGCCAGCAGCCAAGATCGGGGACAGGCCCTAGACACCATATATTTT.

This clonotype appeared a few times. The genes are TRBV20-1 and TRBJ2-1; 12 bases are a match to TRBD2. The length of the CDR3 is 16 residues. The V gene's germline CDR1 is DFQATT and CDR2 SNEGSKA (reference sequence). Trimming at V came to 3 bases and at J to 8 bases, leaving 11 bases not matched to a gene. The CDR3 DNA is TGCAGTGCTAGGCGGGCTAGCGGGGGGGAGAGCGATGAGCAGTTCTTC. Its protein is CSARRASGGESDEQFF.

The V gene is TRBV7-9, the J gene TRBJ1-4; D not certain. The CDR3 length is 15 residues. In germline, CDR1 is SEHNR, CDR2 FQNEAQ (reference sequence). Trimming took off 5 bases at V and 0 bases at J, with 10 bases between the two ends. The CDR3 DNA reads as TGTGCCAGCAGCAGGGCCGGAACAACTAATGAAAAACTGTTTTTT. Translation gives CASSRAGTTNEKLFF. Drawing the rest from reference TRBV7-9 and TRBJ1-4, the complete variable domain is DTGVSQNPRHKITKRGQNVTFRCDPISEHNRLYWYRQTLGQGPEFLTYFQNEAQLEKSRLLSDRFSAERPKGSFSTLEIQRTEQGDSAMYLCASSRAGTTNEKLFFGSGTQLSVL.

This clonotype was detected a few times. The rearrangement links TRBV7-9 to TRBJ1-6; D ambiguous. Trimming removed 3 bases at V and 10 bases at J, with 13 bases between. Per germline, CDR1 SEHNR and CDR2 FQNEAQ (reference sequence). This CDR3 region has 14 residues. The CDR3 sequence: CASSFGLIGSPLHF. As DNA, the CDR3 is TGTGCCAGCAGCTTTGGACTTATAGGGTCACCCCTCCACTTT.

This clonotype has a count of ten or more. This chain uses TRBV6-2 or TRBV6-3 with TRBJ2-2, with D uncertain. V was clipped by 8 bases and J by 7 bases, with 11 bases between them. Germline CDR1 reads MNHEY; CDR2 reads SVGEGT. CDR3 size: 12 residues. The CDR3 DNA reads TGTGCCAGCGGCAATAATTACGGGGAGCTGTTTTTT. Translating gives CASGNNYGELFF.

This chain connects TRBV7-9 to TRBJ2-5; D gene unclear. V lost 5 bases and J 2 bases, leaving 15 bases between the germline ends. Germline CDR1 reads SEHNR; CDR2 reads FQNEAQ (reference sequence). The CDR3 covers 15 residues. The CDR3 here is CASSPRAARQETQYF. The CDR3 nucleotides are TGTGCCAGCAGCCCTAGGGCAGCAAGGCAAGAGACCCAGTACTTC.

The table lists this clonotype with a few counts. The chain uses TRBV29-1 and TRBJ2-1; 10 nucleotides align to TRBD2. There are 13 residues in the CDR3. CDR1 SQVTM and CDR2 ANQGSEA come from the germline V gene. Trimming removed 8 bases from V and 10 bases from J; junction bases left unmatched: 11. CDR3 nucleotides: TGCAGCCCTCAGCGGCTAGCGGGGGTCGAGCAGTTCTTC. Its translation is CSPQRLAGVEQFF.

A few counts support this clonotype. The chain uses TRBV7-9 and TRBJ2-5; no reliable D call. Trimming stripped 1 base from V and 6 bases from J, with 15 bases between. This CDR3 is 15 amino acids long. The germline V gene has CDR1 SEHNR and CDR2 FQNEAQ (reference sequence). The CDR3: CASSLGSGRMKTQYF. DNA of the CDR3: TGTGCCAGCAGCTTAGGGTCAGGACGAATGAAGACCCAGTACTTC.

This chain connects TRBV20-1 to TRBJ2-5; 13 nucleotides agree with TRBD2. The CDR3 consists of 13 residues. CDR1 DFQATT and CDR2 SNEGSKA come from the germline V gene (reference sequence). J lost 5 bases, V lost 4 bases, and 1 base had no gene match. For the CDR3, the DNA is TGCAGTGCTATGACTAGCGGGGGGGAGACCCAGTACTTC. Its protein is CSAMTSGGETQYF.